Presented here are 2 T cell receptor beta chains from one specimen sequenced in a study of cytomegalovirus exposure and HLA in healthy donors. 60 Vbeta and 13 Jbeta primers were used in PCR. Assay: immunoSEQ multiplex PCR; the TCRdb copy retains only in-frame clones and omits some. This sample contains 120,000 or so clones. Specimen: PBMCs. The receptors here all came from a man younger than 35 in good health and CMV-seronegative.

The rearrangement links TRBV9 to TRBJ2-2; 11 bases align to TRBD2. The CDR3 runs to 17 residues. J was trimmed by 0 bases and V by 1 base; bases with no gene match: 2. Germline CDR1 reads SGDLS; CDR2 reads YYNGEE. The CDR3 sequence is CASSVLAGGSNTGELFF. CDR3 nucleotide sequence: TGTGCCAGCAGCGTACTAGCGGGGGGCTCGAACACCGGGGAGCTGTTTTTT. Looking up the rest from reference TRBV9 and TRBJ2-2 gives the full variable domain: DSGVTQTPKHLITATGQRVTLRCSPRSGDLSVYWYQQSLDQGLQFLIQYYNGEERAKGNILERFSAQQFPDLHSELNLSSLELGDSALYFCASSVLAGGSNTGELFFGEGSRLTVL.

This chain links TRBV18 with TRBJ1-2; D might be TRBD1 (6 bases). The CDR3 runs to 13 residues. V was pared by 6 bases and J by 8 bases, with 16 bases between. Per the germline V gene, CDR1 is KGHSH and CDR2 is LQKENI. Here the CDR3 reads CASSAGGARGYTF. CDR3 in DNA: TGTGCCAGCTCCGCGGGGGGGGCCCGCGGCTACACCTTC.